Given below is one T cell receptor (beta chain) in context. Its matching antigen is unknown. V shed 0 bases and J shed 8 bases, with 7 bases lying between them. CDR1 and CDR2 (germline): MNHEY, SMNVEV (reference sequence). The CDR3 is made up of 13 amino acids. The PCR ran on 60 Vbeta and 13 Jbeta primers. Sequencing used immunoSEQ multiplex PCR; TCRdb keeps in-frame clones, though not all of them. The table has roughly 120,000 clones, approximately 80% seen once. These data originate in a study of cytomegalovirus exposure and HLA in healthy donors. Overall study results and limits: An analysis was carried out later, and it reportedly showed fewer N-insertions in an Asian-associated ancestry cluster than the approximately 680-donor mean.

The source of this sequence is a man in his forties or fifties in good health and CMV-seronegative. Sequenced material: PBMCs. V usage is TRBV27 and J usage is TRBJ1-4, with D unresolved. The CDR3 DNA is TGTGCCAGCAGTTTATCTGGGAGAGAAAAACTGTTTTTT. Its protein is CASSLSGREKLFF.